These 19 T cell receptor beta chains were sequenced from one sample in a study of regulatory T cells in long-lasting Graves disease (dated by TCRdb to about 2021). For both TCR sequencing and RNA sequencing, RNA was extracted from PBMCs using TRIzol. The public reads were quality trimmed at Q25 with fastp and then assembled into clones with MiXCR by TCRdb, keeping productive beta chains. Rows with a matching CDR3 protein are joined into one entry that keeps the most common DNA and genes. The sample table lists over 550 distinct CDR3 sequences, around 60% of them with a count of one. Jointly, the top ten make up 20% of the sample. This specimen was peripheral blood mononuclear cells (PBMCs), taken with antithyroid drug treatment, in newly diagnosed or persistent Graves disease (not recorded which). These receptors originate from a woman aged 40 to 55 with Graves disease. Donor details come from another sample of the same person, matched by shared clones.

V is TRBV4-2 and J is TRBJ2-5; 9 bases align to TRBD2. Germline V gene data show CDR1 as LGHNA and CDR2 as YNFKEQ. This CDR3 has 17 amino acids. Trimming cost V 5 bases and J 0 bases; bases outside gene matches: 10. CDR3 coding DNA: TGTGCCAGCAGCAAAGGGAGTACTAGCGGGTACCAAGAGACCCAGTACTTC. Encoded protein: CASSKGSTSGYQETQYF.

The CDR3 sequence is CASSTLQGRHHQPQHF. CDR3 in DNA: TGTGCCAGCAGCACCCTCCAGGGAAGACACCATCAGCCCCAGCATTTT. The chain has TRBV11-2 and TRBJ1-5, with D tentatively TRBD1 (5 bases). CDR1 is SGHAT, CDR2 FQNNGV, per germline. CDR3 size: 16 residues. V lost 5 bases and J lost 5, with 19 bases in between.

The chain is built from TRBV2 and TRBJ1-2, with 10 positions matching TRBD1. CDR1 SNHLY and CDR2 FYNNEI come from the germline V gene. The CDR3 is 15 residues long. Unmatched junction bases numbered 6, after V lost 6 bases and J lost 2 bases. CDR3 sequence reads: CASRPGQGTNYGYTF. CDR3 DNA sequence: TGTGCCAGCAGGCCGGGACAGGGGACCAACTATGGCTACACCTTC. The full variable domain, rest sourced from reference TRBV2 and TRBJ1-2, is EPEVTQTPSHQVTQMGQEVILRCVPISNHLYFYWYRQILGQKVEFLVSFYNNEISEKSEIFDDQFSVERPDGSNFTLKIRSTKLEDSAMYFCASRPGQGTNYGYTFGSGTRLTVV.

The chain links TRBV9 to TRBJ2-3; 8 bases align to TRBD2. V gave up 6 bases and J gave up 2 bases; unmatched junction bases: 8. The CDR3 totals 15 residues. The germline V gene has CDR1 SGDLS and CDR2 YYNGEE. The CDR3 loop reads CASNTAGETTDTQYF. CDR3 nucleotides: TGTGCCAGCAACACAGCGGGAGAGACCACAGATACGCAGTATTTT.

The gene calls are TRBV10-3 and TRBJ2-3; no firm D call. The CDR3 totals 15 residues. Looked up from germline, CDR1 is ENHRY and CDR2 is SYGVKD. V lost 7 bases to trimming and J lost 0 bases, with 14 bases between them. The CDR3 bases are TGTGCCATCAAGGGCCCGAATTATAGCACAGATACGCAGTATTTT. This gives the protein CAIKGPNYSTDTQYF.

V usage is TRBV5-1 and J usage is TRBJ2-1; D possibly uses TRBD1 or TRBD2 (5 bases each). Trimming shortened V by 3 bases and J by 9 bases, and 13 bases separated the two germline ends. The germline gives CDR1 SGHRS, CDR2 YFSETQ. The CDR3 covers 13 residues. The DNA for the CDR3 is TGCGCCAGCAGCTGGGGACCTACTTCTGAGCAGTTCTTC. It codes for CASSWGPTSEQFF.

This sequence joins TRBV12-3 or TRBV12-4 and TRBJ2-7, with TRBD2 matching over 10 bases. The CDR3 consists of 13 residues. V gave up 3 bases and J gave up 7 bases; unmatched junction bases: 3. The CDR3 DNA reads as TGTGCCAGCAGTTTGACTAGCGGGCGTGAGCAGTACTTC. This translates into CASSLTSGREQYF.

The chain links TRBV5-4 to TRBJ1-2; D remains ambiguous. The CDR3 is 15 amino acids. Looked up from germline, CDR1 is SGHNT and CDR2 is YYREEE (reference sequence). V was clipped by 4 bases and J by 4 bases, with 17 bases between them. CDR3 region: CASSRRPDSLYGYTF. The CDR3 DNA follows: TGTGCCAGCAGCAGACGACCGGACTCCCTCTATGGCTACACCTTC.

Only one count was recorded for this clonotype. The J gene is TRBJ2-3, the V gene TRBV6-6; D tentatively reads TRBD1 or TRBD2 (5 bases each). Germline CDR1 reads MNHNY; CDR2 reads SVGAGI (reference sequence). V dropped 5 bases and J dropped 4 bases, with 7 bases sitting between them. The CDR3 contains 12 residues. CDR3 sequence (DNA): TGTGCCAGCAGTAGAGGGGCAGATACGCAGTATTTT. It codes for CASSRGADTQYF.

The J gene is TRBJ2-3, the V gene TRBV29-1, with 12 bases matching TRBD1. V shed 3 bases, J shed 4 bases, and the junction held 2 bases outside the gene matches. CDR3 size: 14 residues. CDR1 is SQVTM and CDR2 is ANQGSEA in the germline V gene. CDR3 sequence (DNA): TGCAGCGTTGATGGGACAGGGGGCCCAGATACGCAGTATTTT. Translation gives CSVDGTGGPDTQYF.

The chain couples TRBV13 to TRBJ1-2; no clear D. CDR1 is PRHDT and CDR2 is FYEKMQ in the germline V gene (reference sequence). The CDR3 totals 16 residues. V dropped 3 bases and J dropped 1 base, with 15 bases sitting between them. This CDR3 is CASSFGSDGINYGYTF. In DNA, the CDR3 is TGTGCCAGCAGCTTCGGGTCAGACGGAATTAACTATGGCTACACCTTC.

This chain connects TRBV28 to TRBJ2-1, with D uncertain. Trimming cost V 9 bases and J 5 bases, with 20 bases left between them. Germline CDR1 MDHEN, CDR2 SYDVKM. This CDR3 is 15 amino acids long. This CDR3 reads CASLSVDLRDNEQFF. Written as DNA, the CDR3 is TGTGCCAGTCTGTCCGTAGACTTAAGAGACAATGAGCAGTTCTTC.

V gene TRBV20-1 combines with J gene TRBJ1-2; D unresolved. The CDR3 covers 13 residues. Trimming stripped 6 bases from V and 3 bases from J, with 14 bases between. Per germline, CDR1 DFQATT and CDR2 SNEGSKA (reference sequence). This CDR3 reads CSATPGPYYGYTF. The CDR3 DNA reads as TGCAGTGCGACTCCCGGACCCTACTATGGCTACACCTTC.

The CDR3 sequence is CASSGHPYEQYF. In nucleotides, the CDR3 is TGCGCCAGCAGTGGACACCCCTACGAGCAGTACTTC. The chain employs TRBV10-2 and TRBJ2-7; D remains unclear. This CDR3 has 12 amino acids. CDR1 is WSHSY, CDR2 SAAADI, per germline. V dropped 4 bases and J dropped 2 bases, with 6 bases sitting between them.

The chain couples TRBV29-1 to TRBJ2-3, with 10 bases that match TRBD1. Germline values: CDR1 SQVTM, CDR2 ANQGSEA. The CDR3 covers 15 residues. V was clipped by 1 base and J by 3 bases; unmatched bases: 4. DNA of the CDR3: TGCAGCGTTGAAGGGGGGACAGGGGCTACAGATACGCAGTATTTT. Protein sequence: CSVEGGTGATDTQYF.

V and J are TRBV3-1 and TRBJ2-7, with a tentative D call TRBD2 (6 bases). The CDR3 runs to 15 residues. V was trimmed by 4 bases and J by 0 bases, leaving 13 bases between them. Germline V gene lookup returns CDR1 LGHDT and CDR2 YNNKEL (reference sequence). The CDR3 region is CASSPFRGTSYEQYF. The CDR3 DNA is TGTGCCAGCAGCCCATTCCGGGGGACCTCCTACGAGCAGTACTTC.

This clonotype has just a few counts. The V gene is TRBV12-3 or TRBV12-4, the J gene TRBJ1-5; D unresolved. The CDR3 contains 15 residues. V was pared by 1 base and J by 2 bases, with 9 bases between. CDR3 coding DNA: TGTGCCAGCAGTTTAGGGTCACATGGCAATCAGCCCCAGCATTTT. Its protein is CASSLGSHGNQPQHF.

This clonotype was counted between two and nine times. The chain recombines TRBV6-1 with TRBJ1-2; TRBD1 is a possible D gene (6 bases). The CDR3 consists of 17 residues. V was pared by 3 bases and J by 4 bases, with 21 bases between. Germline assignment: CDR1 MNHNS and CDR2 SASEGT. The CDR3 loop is CASSEGVYFQGIYGYTF. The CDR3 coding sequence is TGTGCCAGCAGTGAGGGGGTCTACTTCCAGGGGATCTATGGCTACACCTTC.

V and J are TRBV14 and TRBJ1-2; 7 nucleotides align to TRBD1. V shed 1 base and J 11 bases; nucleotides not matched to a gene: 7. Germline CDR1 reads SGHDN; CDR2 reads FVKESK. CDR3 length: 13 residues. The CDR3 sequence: CASSQVGQAVYTF. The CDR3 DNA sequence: TGTGCCAGCAGCCAAGTCGGACAGGCCGTTTACACCTTC.